This T cell receptor beta chain was sequenced during a study of PD-1 blockade in classical Hodgkin lymphoma. Turning to the study itself: Treatment was intravenous nivolumab, 3 mg/kg every 2 weeks, until progression.

Germline loops: CDR1 SGHTA, CDR2 FQGNSA. This CDR3 spans 14 amino acids. J gave up 4 bases and V 7 bases, and 4 bases lay outside the gene matches. Study-level points and caveats: Patients were excluded if nivolumab began under 1 year after ASCT (the autologous transplant). Complete responders' diversity at baseline resembled that of newly diagnosed patients.

After autologous stem cell transplantation all patients relapsed, and prior brentuximab vedotin exposure differed between cohorts. On this clone itself: Its antigen is unknown.

Produced via immunoSEQ multiplex PCR; TCRdb's table is partial and in-frame only. The sample yields 150,000 or so clones, under 85% seen once. The sequenced sample was peripheral blood mononuclear cells (PBMCs), obtained before the second cycle of nivolumab. The J gene is TRBJ2-2, the V gene TRBV7-2; 9 nucleotides line up with TRBD1. The TCR originated in a human donor with classical Hodgkin lymphoma. The CDR3 reads CASTRDRVTGELFF. The CDR3 coding sequence is TGTGCCAGCACCCGGGACAGGGTCACCGGGGAGCTGTTTTTT.